The 19 T cell receptor beta chains below all came from one sample that was sequenced in a study of regulatory T cells in long-lasting Graves disease. Researchers made TCR beta libraries by using iRepertoire HTBI primers and running Arm-PCR on CDR3 regions. In TCRdb, the multiplex PCR reads were re-called with MiXCR into one record per CDR3 protein. The sample lists hundreds of thousands of distinct CDR3 sequences; over 15% were seen once. Time point reported: newly diagnosed GD, antithyroid drugs for less than 3 months. PBMCs provided the RNA from which the TCR library was made. The same sample was also used in a study of T cells in Graves' hyperthyroidism and ophthalmopathy.

The specimen was peripheral blood mononuclear cells (PBMCs), collected at new diagnosis, from a patient treated with antithyroid drugs. The receptors were sampled from a man aged 40-49 years with Graves disease.

This clonotype was observed at least ten times. The V call is TRBV12-3 or TRBV12-4, the J call TRBJ1-3, with D unclear. With 6 bases removed from V and 0 bases from J, the gap between germline ends came to 9 bases. This CDR3 is 14 amino acids long. Here the CDR3 DNA reads TGTGCCAGCAGCAGATCTAGCTCTGGAAACACCATATATTTT. Encoded protein: CASSRSSSGNTIYF.

This clonotype has just a few counts. The junction differs from germline at one of its ends, possibly a read error. The V call is TRBV6-2 or TRBV6-3, the J call TRBJ1-4; D uncertain. CDR1 is MNHEY, CDR2 SVGEGT, per germline. The CDR3 contains 14 residues. The CDR3 here is CASSYGATNEKLFF. The CDR3 DNA sequence: TGTGCCAGCAGTTACGGAGCAACTAATGAGAAACTGTTTTTT.

This clonotype has at least ten counts. The gene calls are TRBV7-2 and TRBJ2-3, with unresolved D. Germline V gene lookup returns CDR1 SGHTA and CDR2 FQGNSA. Trimming removed 3 bases at V and 0 bases at J, with 7 bases between. CDR3 size: 14 residues. CDR3 nucleotides: TGTGCCAGCAGCTTTAGTACGAGCACAGATACGCAGTATTTT. Amino acid sequence: CASSFSTSTDTQYF.

V usage is TRBV12-3 or TRBV12-4 and J usage is TRBJ1-3, with D hard to call. Trimming shortened V by 5 bases and J by 1 base, and 21 bases separated the two germline ends. The CDR3 consists of 18 residues. The CDR3 loop reads CASSPRLLRSSSGNTIYF. The DNA of the CDR3 is TGTGCCAGCAGTCCCCGACTCCTCCGGTCTTCTTCTGGAAACACCATATATTTT.

The sample holds many counts of this clonotype. The chain joins TRBV20-1 to TRBJ1-5, with 8 bases identical to TRBD1. CDR1 and CDR2 from the germline V gene are DFQATT and SNEGSKA (reference sequence). V was clipped by 5 bases and J by 4 bases; unmatched bases: 16. The CDR3 extends over 17 amino acids. DNA for the CDR3: TGCAGTGCTTTCCCAGGGGGCGCCGGACAGGGAAATCAGCCCCAGCATTTT. It encodes CSAFPGGAGQGNQPQHF.

This clonotype was counted a few times. At one end the junction does not follow the germline gene, possibly because of a read error. The chain uses TRBV5-4 and TRBJ2-2, with 9 bases aligning to TRBD1. From germline, CDR1 is SGHNT and CDR2 YYREEE (reference sequence). The CDR3 covers 13 residues. Here the CDR3 DNA reads TGTGCCAGCGGGACAGGGAACACCGGGGAGCTGTCTTTT. Encoded protein: CASGTGNTGELSF.

This clonotype was counted ten times or more. This sequence joins TRBV30 and TRBJ2-1; D is unclear. The V and J ends lost 4 bases and 8 bases respectively, with 18 bases between them. This CDR3 has 14 residues. CDR1 is GTSNPN, CDR2 SVGIG, per germline (reference sequence). CDR3 loop: CAWMTGSPPDEQFF. In nucleotides, the CDR3 is TGTGCCTGGATGACCGGGTCCCCACCCGATGAGCAGTTCTTC.

V and J are TRBV7-9 and TRBJ1-6; the D is unclear. Trimming removed 6 bases at V and 5 bases at J, with 11 bases between. CDR1 SEHNR and CDR2 FQNEAQ come from the germline V gene (reference sequence). The CDR3 totals 14 residues. The CDR3 is CASRRRVDNSPLHF. In nucleotides, the CDR3 is TGTGCCAGCAGACGTCGGGTAGATAATTCACCCCTCCACTTT. Looking up the rest from reference TRBV7-9 and TRBJ1-6 gives the full variable domain: DTGVSQNPRHKITKRGQNVTFRCDPISEHNRLYWYRQTLGQGPEFLTYFQNEAQLEKSRLLSDRFSAERPKGSFSTLEIQRTEQGDSAMYLCASRRRVDNSPLHFGNGTRLTVT.

This clonotype was observed a few times. CDR3 residues: CASSPKSSGANVLTF. The CDR3 DNA follows: TGTGCCAGCAGCCCGAAATCCTCTGGGGCCAACGTCCTGACTTTC. The chain combines TRBV5-4 with TRBJ2-6; no clear D gene. Trimming left V 4 bases short and J 0 bases short, with 8 bases between. Per the germline V gene, CDR1 is SGHNT and CDR2 is YYREEE (reference sequence). CDR3 length: 15 residues.

This clonotype was recorded many times. The V gene is TRBV20-1, the J gene TRBJ2-6; 8 nucleotides align to TRBD1. V gave up 3 bases and J gave up 3 bases; unmatched junction bases: 13. Germline CDR1 DFQATT, CDR2 SNEGSKA (reference sequence). The CDR3 is made up of 18 amino acids. The CDR3 region has the DNA TGCAGTGCTAGTGGTGAGGGCAGGGGGCACAGTGGGGCCAACGTCCTGACTTTC. Translating it yields CSASGEGRGHSGANVLTF.

The sample holds a few counts of this clonotype. This chain uses TRBV9 with TRBJ2-3; D not certain. The CDR3 is made up of 14 amino acids. The V gene's germline CDR1 is SGDLS and CDR2 YYNGEE. V was trimmed by 4 bases and J by 0 bases, leaving 9 bases between them. CDR3 region: CASSLVVSTDTQYF. CDR3 coding DNA: TGTGCCAGCAGCCTAGTCGTTAGCACAGATACGCAGTATTTT.

The chain has TRBV6-2 or TRBV6-3 and TRBJ2-2; TRBD2 is a possible D gene (5 bases). This CDR3 contains 17 residues. Deletions cut 4 bases from V and 4 bases from J, with 19 bases between. Germline values: CDR1 MNHEY, CDR2 SVGEGT. In DNA form, the CDR3 reads TGTGCCAGCAGTTCGCAGGACTTCTTCCGGAGCACCGGGGAGCTGTTTTTT. Amino acid sequence: CASSSQDFFRSTGELFF.

This clonotype has just a few counts. V gene TRBV5-4 combines with J gene TRBJ2-2; no clear D. Germline V lookup: CDR1 SGHNT, CDR2 YYREEE (reference sequence). The CDR3 covers 13 residues. The V end was cut by 2 bases, the J end by 3 bases, with 5 bases between. The CDR3 sequence: CASSFSDTGELFF. The CDR3 DNA reads TGTGCCAGCAGCTTTTCAGACACCGGGGAGCTGTTTTTT. Full variable domain (missing parts from reference TRBV5-4 and TRBJ2-2): ETGVTQSPTHLIKTRGQQVTLRCSSQSGHNTVSWYQQALGQGPQFIFQYYREEENGRGNFPPRFSGLQFPNYSSELNVNALELDDSALYLCASSFSDTGELFFGEGSRLTVL.

About this clonotype: One end of the junction is discordant with germline, which a read error may explain. This chain connects TRBV20-1 to TRBJ1-1; D unclear. The CDR3 has 14 amino acids. The germline V gene has CDR1 DFQATT and CDR2 SNEGSKA (reference sequence). Written as DNA, the CDR3 is TGCGGTGCTAGAATTTTTGGGAGGCACACTGAAGCTTTCTTT. Translation gives CGARIFGRHTEAFF.

This clonotype was counted many times. The chain links TRBV12-3 or TRBV12-4 to TRBJ1-2; the D is unclear. The CDR3 extends over 13 amino acids. V lost 5 bases and J 6 bases, leaving 13 bases between the germline ends. This CDR3 reads CASSPTRWDGYTF. CDR3 nucleotides: TGTGCCAGCAGTCCCACCCGGTGGGATGGCTACACCTTC.

This clonotype was detected ten times or more. The J gene is TRBJ1-3, the V gene TRBV2; D may be TRBD1 (6 bases). In germline, CDR1 is SNHLY, CDR2 FYNNEI. Trimming cost V 7 bases and J 4 bases, with 8 bases left between them. The CDR3 runs 12 residues. The CDR3 spells CASKDRGNTIYF. The CDR3 DNA is TGTGCCAGCAAGGACAGAGGAAACACCATATATTTT. Based on the CDR3 plus reference TRBV2 and TRBJ1-3, the full variable domain is EPEVTQTPSHQVTQMGQEVILRCVPISNHLYFYWYRQILGQKVEFLVSFYNNEISEKSEIFDDQFSVERPDGSNFTLKIRSTKLEDSAMYFCASKDRGNTIYFGEGSWLTVV.

This clonotype was seen ten or more times. The J gene is TRBJ2-3, the V gene TRBV7-3, with TRBD2 identical over 7 bases. This CDR3 comprises 15 residues. V was pared by 0 bases and J by 6 bases, with 6 bases of the junction left unmatched. In germline, CDR1 is SGHTA, CDR2 FQGTGA. The DNA of the CDR3 is TGTGCCAGCAGCTTAACGGGGGGGGGTCACGATACGCAGTATTTT. Translation: CASSLTGGGHDTQYF.

Turning to this clonotype: A much larger clone lies one base from this, so it may be a read error. The chain carries TRBV18 and TRBJ2-5, with 9 bases fitting TRBD1. There are 14 residues in the CDR3. Germline lookup yields CDR1 KGHSH and CDR2 LQKENI. CDR3 amino acids: CASSPEDRGEAQYF. DNA of the CDR3: TGTGCCAGCTCACCGGAGGACAGGGGAGAGGCCCAGTACTTC.

This rearrangement joins TRBV7-3 to TRBJ1-2, with D unclear. The germline gives CDR1 SGHTA, CDR2 FQGTGA. The CDR3 is 17 residues long. V lost 1 base and J 6 bases, leaving 21 bases between the germline ends. CDR3 in amino acids: CASSLSPSTRVTDGYTF. For the CDR3, the DNA is TGTGCCAGCAGCTTAAGCCCCTCGACTCGGGTAACGGATGGCTACACCTTC.